Listed here is a single T cell receptor beta chain. Its matching antigen is unknown. The data derive from a study of cytomegalovirus exposure and HLA in healthy donors. Study conclusions and caveats: Rarity held for most TCR sequences, but there were some public TCRs that occurred in many donors. An analysis that was carried out later associated fewer than 20,000 TCR beta sequences with HLA alleles at 0.05 false discovery rate.

60 Vbeta and 13 Jbeta primers were used in PCR. Profiled with immunoSEQ multiplex PCR; TCRdb holds only in-frame clones, not every one. Here the sample spans tens of thousands of clones, approximately 69% being singletons. The CDR3 runs to 13 residues. CDR1 SNHLY and CDR2 FYNNEI come from the germline V gene. Sequenced material: PBMCs. This TCR came from a woman aged 45-59 years in good health and CMV-seropositive. J is TRBJ2-5 and V is TRBV2; perhaps TRBD2 as D (6 bases). The J call may not be correct, given that the DNA end is closer to TRBJ2-7. The CDR3 sequence: CASSPTRIYEQYF. Written as DNA, the CDR3 is TGTGCCAGCAGTCCGACTAGAATCTACGAGCAGTACTTC.